This T cell receptor (beta chain) was retrieved from a study of CD8+ T cells in alopecia areata. It was cDNA, reverse transcribed from extracted RNA, that served as the sequencing template. Data came from immunoSEQ multiplex PCR; TCRdb stores just in-frame clones and leaves some out. The sample yields about 210,000 clones, under 70% seen once. V gave up 3 bases and J gave up 3 bases; unmatched junction bases: 3. Germline V lookup: CDR1 MNHNS, CDR2 SASEGT. CDR3 length equals 14 residues. Sample treatment: oral pan-JAK inhibitor, 5-10 mg twice daily. Obtained from alopecia areata patients were lesional scalp punch biopsies along with peripheral blood. In its sample, this clone was seen a few times. The antigen is unknown. Study-level results: Researchers report lesional scalp, most notably alopecia totalis/universalis, outstripped normal scalp in clonality. Significant decreases in scalp clonality and expanded CD8+ clones followed tofacitinib treatment.

This material consisted of CD4+ T cells sorted from blood, taken at week 4, from a patient treated with tofacitinib. This TCR came from a human donor with alopecia areata. The chain uses TRBV6-1 and TRBJ1-1; 8 bases are shared with TRBD1. The CDR3 region is CASSEAGGYTEAFF. CDR3 in DNA: TGTGCCAGCAGTGAGGCAGGGGGCTACACTGAAGCTTTCTTT.